The 7 T cell receptor beta chains reported below all come from one sample, sequenced in a study of OX40 agonist ivuxolimab in advanced cancers. Sequencing used immunoSEQ multiplex PCR; TCRdb keeps in-frame clones, though not all of them. This repertoire shows 65,000 to 90,000 clones, 70% to 90% found once; its top ten account for less than 6.5%. This specimen was CD4+ or CD8+ T cells sorted from blood, taken in a trial of the OX40 agonist ivuxolimab. The receptors were sampled from an adult with an advanced solid tumor such as melanoma, head and neck, liver or kidney cancer.

The V and J genes are TRBV30 and TRBJ1-1; the D gene is possibly TRBD1 (5 bases). The germline V gene encodes CDR1 GTSNPN and CDR2 SVGIG (reference sequence). V shed 2 bases and J shed 5 bases, with 12 bases lying between them. This CDR3 spans 13 amino acids. DNA of the CDR3: TGTGCCTGGAGTCGAAGGGGAGGAACTGAAGCTTTCTTT. The encoded protein is CAWSRRGGTEAFF.

The J gene is TRBJ2-3, the V gene TRBV19; D perhaps matches TRBD1 (6 bases). In germline, CDR1 is LNHDA, CDR2 SQIVND (reference sequence). Trimming removed 2 bases at V and 5 bases at J, with 14 bases between. The CDR3 loop spans 15 amino acids. The CDR3 is CASSIPTLGGDTQYF. The CDR3 region has the DNA TGTGCCAGTAGTATACCAACCCTAGGGGGAGATACGCAGTATTTT.

This clone was counted between two and nine times. The rearrangement joins TRBV27 to TRBJ2-7, with D possibly being TRBD2 (5 bases). Germline CDR1 and CDR2: MNHEY and SMNVEV (reference sequence). The CDR3 has 13 amino acids. Trimming removed 6 bases from V and 6 bases from J, with 15 bases in between. CDR3 sequence reads: CASSTGLWTEQYF. The CDR3 nucleotides are TGTGCCAGCAGCACCGGACTCTGGACCGAGCAGTACTTC.

A remark on this clone: At one end the junction does not follow the germline gene, possibly because of a read error. The chain combines TRBV12-5 with TRBJ2-3, with TRBD2 as a possible D gene (7 bases). The CDR3 consists of 16 residues. Germline CDR1 and CDR2: LGHNT and FRNRAP. The CDR3 protein is CASGPGRGGSRDTQYF. In DNA, the CDR3 is TGTGCTAGTGGTCCAGGTAGGGGGGGGAGCAGAGATACGCAGTATTTT.

This clone was detected a few times. The rearrangement uses TRBV11-1 and TRBJ1-1, with D perhaps TRBD1 (6 bases). This CDR3 has 14 residues. Germline CDR1 and CDR2: SGHAT and FQDESV (reference sequence). The germline V and J ends were trimmed by 2 bases and 4 bases, with 11 bases remaining between them. The CDR3 sequence is CASSLQGWGTEAFF. CDR3 in DNA: TGTGCCAGCAGCTTACAGGGGTGGGGCACTGAAGCTTTCTTT. Together with reference TRBV11-1 and TRBJ1-1, the CDR3 gives the full variable domain: EAEVAQSPRYKITEKSQAVAFWCDPISGHATLYWYRQILGQGPELLVQFQDESVVDDSQLPKDRFSAERLKGVDSTLKIQPAELGDSAMYLCASSLQGWGTEAFFGQGTRLTVV.

The chain links TRBV19 to TRBJ1-2, with D possibly being TRBD1 (5 bases). Trimming cost V 3 bases and J 4 bases, with 9 bases left between them. From germline, CDR1 is LNHDA and CDR2 SQIVND (reference sequence). This CDR3 has 13 amino acids. The CDR3 region is CASSMGPAYGYTF. The CDR3 coding sequence is TGTGCCAGTAGTATGGGGCCGGCCTATGGCTACACCTTC.

This rearrangement joins TRBV7-2 to TRBJ1-3; D might be TRBD1 (5 bases). This CDR3 region has 14 residues. CDR1 is SGHTA and CDR2 is FQGNSA in the germline V gene. V lost 1 base, J lost 4 bases, and 8 bases lay in between. The CDR3 bases are TGTGCCAGCAGCTTAGGGGGCAGGGGAAACACCATATATTTT. Its translation: CASSLGGRGNTIYF. Full variable domain (missing parts from reference TRBV7-2 and TRBJ1-3): GAGVSQSPSNKVTEKGKDVELRCDPISGHTALYWYRQSLGQGLEFLIYFQGNSAPDKSGLPSDRFSAERTGGSVSTLTIQRTQQEDSAVYLCASSLGGRGNTIYFGEGSWLTVV.